This passage covers 32 T cell receptor beta chains from one sample sequenced in a study of blood T cell repertoires in COVID-19 (TCRdb year 2020). The receptor library was made with the immunoSEQ multiplex PCR assay. TCRdb took over this immuneACCESS table, retaining in-frame rearrangements with V and J assigned. Such tables are incomplete; in checked studies, under half of the missing clones stem from an unresolved V gene, and the remainder is unexplained. In this sample the table shows 80,000 or so clones, about 85% of which occur a single time. Roughly 10% of the sample lies in the top ten. The specimen was peripheral blood. The receptors originated from a human donor in a cohort sampled during active COVID-19.

V is TRBV20-1 and J is TRBJ2-6; 8 positions agree with TRBD1. The ends lost 3 bases at V and 3 bases at J; junction bases unmatched: 4. The CDR3 is made up of 15 amino acids. Germline V CDR1 and CDR2: DFQATT, SNEGSKA (reference sequence). The CDR3 loop reads CSASTGGFGANVLTF. CDR3 nucleotides: TGCAGTGCTAGTACAGGGGGATTTGGGGCCAACGTCCTGACTTTC.

V gene TRBV2 combines with J gene TRBJ1-5, with a tentative D call TRBD1 (5 bases). V was clipped by 1 base and J by 4 bases, with 11 bases between them. Per germline, CDR1 SNHLY and CDR2 FYNNEI. This CDR3 spans 15 amino acids. The CDR3 DNA reads as TGTGCCAGCAGTGAAGGGGGCGACGGAAATCAGCCCCAGCATTTT. Its translation: CASSEGGDGNQPQHF.

Here the CDR3 reads CASSSGQGYEQYF. The CDR3, as DNA: TGTGCCAGCAGTTCTGGACAGGGCTACGAGCAGTACTTC. The chain is built from TRBV6-5 and TRBJ2-7; TRBD1 aligns across 8 bases. This CDR3 has 13 amino acids. V trimming: 4 bases; J trimming: 3 bases; junction bases outside the gene matches: 2. From germline, CDR1 is MNHEY and CDR2 SVGAGI.

This clone was observed at least ten times. This chain links TRBV18 with TRBJ2-5; a weak D match, TRBD2 (6 bases). Germline CDR1 and CDR2: KGHSH and LQKENI. Trimming shortened V by 5 bases and J by 4 bases, and 17 bases separated the two germline ends. This CDR3 has 15 residues. The CDR3 protein is CASSGTGWDPETQYF. The CDR3 DNA is TGTGCCAGCTCAGGGACTGGTTGGGACCCAGAGACCCAGTACTTC. The whole variable domain, remainder taken from reference TRBV18 and TRBJ2-5, is NAGVMQNPRHLVRRRGQEARLRCSPMKGHSHVYWYRQLPEEGLKFMVYLQKENIIDESGMPKERFSAEFPKEGPSILRIQQVVRGDSAAYFCASSGTGWDPETQYFGPGTRLLVL.

The chain uses TRBV5-5 and TRBJ2-7; 8 positions agree with TRBD1. The CDR3 runs to 14 residues. The germline V gene has CDR1 SGHKS and CDR2 YYEKEE (reference sequence). The V gene end was trimmed by 4 bases and the J gene end by 0 bases; junction bases not matched to a gene: 3. CDR3 nucleotide sequence: TGTGCCAGCAGCCGGACAGGGCTCTCCTACGAGCAGTACTTC. This sequence encodes CASSRTGLSYEQYF. Combining the CDR3 with reference TRBV5-5 and TRBJ2-7 gives the whole variable domain DAGVTQSPTHLIKTRGQQVTLRCSPISGHKSVSWYQQVLGQGPQFIFQYYEKEERGRGNFPDRFSARQFPNYSSELNVNALLLGDSALYLCASSRTGLSYEQYFGPGTRLTVT.

V and J are TRBV5-4 and TRBJ2-5, with 12 bases aligning to TRBD1. This CDR3 is built from 16 residues. The V gene end was trimmed by 3 bases and the J gene end by 5 bases; junction bases not matched to a gene: 8. CDR1 is SGHNT and CDR2 is YYREEE in the germline V gene (reference sequence). CDR3 protein: CASSSPGQGALETQYF. The CDR3 coding sequence is TGTGCCAGCAGCTCGCCGGGACAGGGGGCGTTGGAGACCCAGTACTTC.

The chain employs TRBV18 and TRBJ1-1; D perhaps matches TRBD1 (5 bases). Germline values: CDR1 KGHSH, CDR2 LQKENI. There are 15 residues in the CDR3. V was clipped by 1 base and J by 10 bases, with 19 bases between them. The CDR3 bases are TGTGCCAGCTCACCACTGGGGGGGGGACTGGAAAGAGCTTTCTTT. Its protein product is CASSPLGGGLERAFF.

This clone was seen just once. The CDR3 reads CAWAGGPYEQYF. As DNA, the CDR3 is TGTGCCTGGGCAGGAGGACCCTACGAGCAGTACTTC. V usage is TRBV30 and J usage is TRBJ2-7; TRBD2 might be the D (5 bases). Germline CDR1 is GTSNPN and CDR2 is SVGIG (reference sequence). V shed 5 bases and J shed 2 bases, with 10 bases lying between them. This CDR3 region has 12 residues.

This sequence joins TRBV12-3 or TRBV12-4 and TRBJ1-5; D uncertain. Trimming stripped 6 bases from V and 6 bases from J, with 12 bases between. The CDR3 has 13 residues. The CDR3 loop reads CASSPEPGQPQHF. The DNA of the CDR3 is TGTGCCAGCAGCCCTGAACCGGGTCAGCCCCAGCATTTT.

The chain couples TRBV2 to TRBJ2-7, with 8 bases aligning to TRBD2. The germline V gene has CDR1 SNHLY and CDR2 FYNNEI. V was clipped by 7 bases and J by 5 bases; unmatched bases: 7. This CDR3 is built from 13 residues. Here the CDR3 reads CASKAGEVHEQYF. As DNA, the CDR3 is TGTGCCAGCAAAGCGGGAGAGGTCCACGAGCAGTACTTC.

This rearrangement joins TRBV6-4 to TRBJ2-1; 8 bases agree with TRBD2. Trimming removed 3 bases from V and 9 bases from J; junction bases left unmatched: 7. CDR3 length equals 14 residues. The germline gives CDR1 MRHNA, CDR2 SNTAGT. CDR3 DNA: TGTGCCAGCAGTGAGGGACTAGGCGATAGTGAGCAGTTCTTC. Its protein product is CASSEGLGDSEQFF.

V and J are TRBV5-1 and TRBJ1-5, with a weak D call TRBD1 (6 bases). The germline CDR1 and CDR2 sequences are SGHRS and YFSETQ. This CDR3 is built from 14 residues. V was clipped by 4 bases and J by 7 bases, with 15 bases between them. The CDR3 bases are TGCGCCAGCAGCCCCGAGGGGGTTCAGCAGCCCCAGCATTTT. Its translation: CASSPEGVQQPQHF. Filled out from reference TRBV5-1 and TRBJ1-5, the complete variable domain reads KAGVTQTPRYLIKTRGQQVTLSCSPISGHRSVSWYQQTPGQGLQFLFEYFSETQRNKGNFPGRFSGRQFSNSRSEMNVSTLELGDSALYLCASSPEGVQQPQHFGDGTRLSIL.

V gene TRBV28 combines with J gene TRBJ2-3; possible D gene TRBD2, 6 bases. V was pared by 4 bases and J by 4 bases, with 15 bases between. CDR1 and CDR2 from the germline V gene are MDHEN and SYDVKM. There are 15 residues in the CDR3. Here the CDR3 reads CASSSASANSDTQYF. In nucleotides, the CDR3 is TGTGCCAGCAGTTCGGCTAGCGCCAATTCAGATACGCAGTATTTT.

The sample holds a few counts of this clone. The CDR3 sequence: CATHRGLSYNEQFF. The CDR3 DNA follows: TGTGCCACCCACAGGGGGCTATCCTACAATGAGCAGTTCTTC. V is TRBV6-5 and J is TRBJ2-1; 9 bases are a match to TRBD1. V was pared by 10 bases and J by 1 base, with 5 bases of the junction left unmatched. Per the germline V gene, CDR1 is MNHEY and CDR2 is SVGAGI. The length of the CDR3 is 14 residues.

This chain connects TRBV3-1 (or the pseudogene TRBV3-2) to TRBJ2-5; no clear D. Germline V CDR1 and CDR2: LGHDT, YNNKEL (reference sequence). This CDR3 is 13 amino acids long. The germline V and J ends were trimmed by 0 bases and 4 bases, with 6 bases remaining between them. CDR3 sequence (DNA): TGTGCCAGCAGCCAAGATTACGGAGAGACCCAGTACTTC. As protein: CASSQDYGETQYF.

The chain is built from TRBV2 and TRBJ1-2; TRBD1 aligns across 7 bases. CDR1 SNHLY and CDR2 FYNNEI come from the germline V gene. The CDR3 has 14 amino acids. J lost 5 bases, V lost 5 bases, and 8 bases had no gene match. The CDR3 protein is CASSPATGTYGYTF. The CDR3, as DNA: TGTGCCAGCAGTCCCGCGACAGGGACTTATGGCTACACCTTC.

This clone showed up just once. V gene TRBV15 combines with J gene TRBJ2-5; no reliable D call. Germline lookup yields CDR1 LNHNV and CDR2 YYDKDF (reference sequence). The CDR3 sequence is 12 residues long. The V end lost 3 bases, the J end lost 8 bases, and 10 bases lay between the germline ends. The CDR3, as DNA: TGTGCCACCAGCAGCGTTAAATTAACCCAGTACTTC. This codes for CATSSVKLTQYF.

The chain carries TRBV5-4 and TRBJ1-6; no reliable D call. Trimming removed 1 base from V and 8 bases from J, with 10 bases in between. From germline, CDR1 is SGHNT and CDR2 YYREEE (reference sequence). This CDR3 has 14 residues. CDR3 coding DNA: TGTGCCAGCAGCTTGAGGTTGAGGGATTCACCCCTCCACTTT. Residues: CASSLRLRDSPLHF.

CDR3 DNA: TGTGCCAGCAGTCTACAATACAGGGTCTACGAGCAGTACTTC. As protein: CASSLQYRVYEQYF. V is TRBV28 and J is TRBJ2-7; a possible D gene is TRBD1 (6 bases). The CDR3 runs to 14 residues. Germline V lookup: CDR1 MDHEN, CDR2 SYDVKM. V lost 5 bases, J lost 3 bases, and 14 bases lay in between.

This CDR3 reads CASKTGQGSYNEQFF. CDR3 DNA sequence: TGTGCCAGCAAAACGGGACAGGGTTCCTACAATGAGCAGTTCTTC. The rearrangement links TRBV19 to TRBJ2-1; 9 nucleotides match TRBD1. The trim removed 9 bases at V and 1 base at J, leaving 7 bases unmatched. Germline V gene lookup returns CDR1 LNHDA and CDR2 SQIVND (reference sequence). The CDR3 consists of 15 residues.

The chain is built from TRBV7-2 and TRBJ2-3; D gene unclear. V lost 4 bases and J lost 0, with 8 bases in between. This CDR3 has 14 amino acids. Looked up from germline, CDR1 is SGHTA and CDR2 is FQGNSA. The CDR3 nucleotides read TGTGCCAGCAGCTCTACAGCTAGCACAGATACGCAGTATTTT. Encoded protein: CASSSTASTDTQYF.

This sequence joins TRBV9 and TRBJ2-1; 11 positions match TRBD2. The CDR3 covers 17 residues. Trimming at V came to 0 bases and at J to 6 bases, leaving 8 bases not matched to a gene. Germline V gives CDR1 SGDLS, CDR2 YYNGEE. CDR3 sequence reads: CASSVGGSGLAANEQFF. CDR3 coding DNA: TGTGCCAGCAGCGTAGGGGGATCGGGACTAGCGGCCAATGAGCAGTTCTTC.

In this sample, this clone turned up a few times. The V call is TRBV10-1, the J call TRBJ1-5; the D is unclear. V was trimmed by 6 bases and J by 0 bases, leaving 15 bases between them. Germline CDR1 is WNHNN and CDR2 is SYGVQD (reference sequence). CDR3 size: 16 residues. The CDR3 reads CASRRQESHSNQPQHF. The CDR3 nucleotides read TGCGCCAGCAGGCGACAAGAGAGTCATAGCAATCAGCCCCAGCATTTT.

This sequence joins TRBV6-1 and TRBJ1-2; D possibly corresponds to TRBD1 (6 bases). CDR1 and CDR2 from the germline V gene are MNHNS and SASEGT. The ends were cut back, 1 base at V and 2 bases at J, with 17 bases in the middle. The CDR3 has 17 amino acids. This chain's CDR3 is CASSEVIYGQLNYGYTF. The CDR3 nucleotides read TGTGCCAGCAGTGAAGTCATCTACGGACAGCTGAACTATGGCTACACCTTC.

This clone was detected only a few times. The chain links TRBV5-6 to TRBJ2-7; 16 positions agree with TRBD2. In germline, CDR1 is SGHDT, CDR2 YYEEEE. The CDR3 runs 16 residues. V lost 4 bases, J lost 4 bases, and 5 bases stayed unmatched. CDR3 in amino acids: CASSAGLAGGRYEQYF. In DNA form, the CDR3 reads TGTGCCAGCAGCGCGGGACTAGCGGGGGGGCGATACGAGCAGTACTTC.

The J gene is TRBJ1-2, the V gene TRBV20-1; tentative D call: TRBD1 (5 bases). Deletions cut 7 bases from V and 6 bases from J, with 12 bases between. The CDR3 consists of 11 residues. From germline, CDR1 is DFQATT and CDR2 SNEGSKA (reference sequence). CDR3 nucleotides: TGCAGTGGAACAGGAGGGGATGGCTACACCTTC. Its protein product is CSGTGGDGYTF.

This clone was counted once. The rearrangement joins TRBV9 to TRBJ2-1; a possible D gene is TRBD2 (6 bases). CDR3 size: 13 residues. Deletions cut 4 bases from V and 9 bases from J, with 14 bases between. The germline CDR1 and CDR2 sequences are SGDLS and YYNGEE. The CDR3 bases are TGTGCCAGCAGCCTCCCCCAGGGAGGTGAGCAGTTCTTC. Protein sequence: CASSLPQGGEQFF.

The sample holds a few counts of this clone. The V and J genes are TRBV7-6 and TRBJ2-3; TRBD1 matches at 9 bases. The CDR3 has 13 amino acids. Germline CDR1 SGHVS, CDR2 FNYEAQ. Unmatched junction bases numbered 5, after V lost 4 bases and J lost 9 bases. The CDR3 sequence is CASSWTGEDTQYF. Here the CDR3 DNA reads TGTGCCAGCAGCTGGACAGGGGAGGACACGCAGTATTTT.

The sample holds one count of this clone. The chain has TRBV9 and TRBJ1-6; tentative D call: TRBD1 (6 bases). The CDR3 consists of 15 residues. The germline gives CDR1 SGDLS, CDR2 YYNGEE. V dropped 3 bases and J dropped 6 bases, with 13 bases sitting between them. The CDR3 nucleotides are TGTGCCAGCAGCGAGGGGGTCCCTGGTAATTCACCCCTCCACTTT. Protein sequence: CASSEGVPGNSPLHF.

The V gene is TRBV9, the J gene TRBJ2-7, with 8 nucleotides matching TRBD2. The germline V gene has CDR1 SGDLS and CDR2 YYNGEE. The CDR3 runs 13 residues. V shed 1 base and J 11 bases; nucleotides not matched to a gene: 8. The CDR3 region has the DNA TGTGCCAGCAGCGTATGGTCCGGGGGGGTTGAGTACTTC. As protein: CASSVWSGGVEYF.

This rearrangement joins TRBV6-5 to TRBJ2-3; 7 nucleotides match TRBD1. Germline V gene sequence: CDR1 MNHEY, CDR2 SVGAGI. Trimming at V came to 6 bases and at J to 3 bases, leaving 9 bases not matched to a gene. CDR3 length equals 15 residues. CDR3 DNA sequence: TGTGCCAGCAGGCGACTTTGGGACAGAACAGATACGCAGTATTTT. Translated, it gives CASRRLWDRTDTQYF.

V gene TRBV6-1 combines with J gene TRBJ1-5; 10 bases align to TRBD1. Germline V gives CDR1 MNHNS, CDR2 SASEGT. The V gene end was trimmed by 2 bases and the J gene end by 0 bases; junction bases not matched to a gene: 13. This CDR3 comprises 20 residues. Here the CDR3 reads CASSESSGQGGSLSNQPQHF. The CDR3 coding sequence is TGTGCCAGCAGTGAATCCAGTGGACAGGGGGGATCCCTTAGCAATCAGCCCCAGCATTTT.